This record covers a single T cell receptor beta chain. The data originate from a study of T cells after yellow fever vaccination. TCRdb reanalysed the 5' RACE reads using MiXCR and keeps one entry per CDR3 protein. The table includes around 350,000 distinct CDR3 sequences, 11% detected once. Germline V gives CDR1 SNHLY, CDR2 FYNNEI. The CDR3 spans 15 residues. Losses at the gene ends were 6 bases for V and 3 bases for J; bases not matched to a gene: 9. Specimen: PBMCs, collected on the day of the first yellow fever vaccination. This clonotype originated in a man aged 18 to 29 who received the YFV17D yellow fever vaccine. J is TRBJ2-5 and V is TRBV2; 8 nucleotides match TRBD2. The CDR3 protein is CASRFTGTRKETQYF. As DNA, the CDR3 is TGTGCCAGCAGATTCACCGGGACTAGGAAAGAGACCCAGTACTTC.